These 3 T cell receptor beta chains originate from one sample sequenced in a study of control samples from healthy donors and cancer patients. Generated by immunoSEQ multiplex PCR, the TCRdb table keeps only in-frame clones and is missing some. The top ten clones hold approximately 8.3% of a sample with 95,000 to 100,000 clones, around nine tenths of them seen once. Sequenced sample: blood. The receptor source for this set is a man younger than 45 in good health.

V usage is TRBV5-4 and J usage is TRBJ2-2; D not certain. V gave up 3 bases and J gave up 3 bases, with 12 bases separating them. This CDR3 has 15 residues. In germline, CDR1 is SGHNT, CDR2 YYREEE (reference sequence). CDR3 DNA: TGTGCCAGCAGCTCTAATCGTTACGACACCGGGGAGCTGTTTTTT. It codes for CASSSNRYDTGELFF.

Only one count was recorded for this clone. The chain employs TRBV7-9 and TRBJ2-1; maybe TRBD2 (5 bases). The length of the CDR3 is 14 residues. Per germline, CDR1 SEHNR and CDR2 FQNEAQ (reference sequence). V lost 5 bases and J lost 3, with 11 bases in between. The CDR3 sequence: CASSARGFYNEQFF. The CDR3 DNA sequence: TGTGCCAGCAGCGCCCGCGGGTTCTACAATGAGCAGTTCTTC.

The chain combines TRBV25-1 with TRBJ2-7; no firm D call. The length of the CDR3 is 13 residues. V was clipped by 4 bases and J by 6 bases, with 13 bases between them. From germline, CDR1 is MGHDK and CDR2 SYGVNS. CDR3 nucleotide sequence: TGTGCCAGCAGTGCTACCCTGGAGTCCGAGCAGTACGTC. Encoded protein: CASSATLESEQYV.